The clone carrying this TCR beta chain was detected once. Data came from immunoSEQ multiplex PCR; TCRdb stores just in-frame clones and leaves some out. The repertoire includes a few hundred thousand clones, around 89% of them detected once, and approximately 4.3% sits in the top ten. The data derive from a study of blood T cell repertoires in COVID-19. Study overall: Sample material is recorded as cDNA or gDNA derived from T cells, B-cell-depleted T cells, or PBMCs.

The CDR3 spans 15 residues. Looked up from germline, CDR1 is SGHNT and CDR2 is YYREEE (reference sequence). The V gene lost 2 bases and the J gene lost 3 bases, with 14 bases spanning the gap. The chain carries TRBV5-4 and TRBJ1-1; D unclear. Sequenced input: PBMCs or T cells enriched from blood (not recorded which). The receptor was isolated from a woman between 18 and 30 years old with acute COVID-19. The CDR3 DNA follows: TGTGCCAGCAGCTTACATCAGGCGGGCGACACTGAAGCTTTCTTT. Protein: CASSLHQAGDTEAFF.